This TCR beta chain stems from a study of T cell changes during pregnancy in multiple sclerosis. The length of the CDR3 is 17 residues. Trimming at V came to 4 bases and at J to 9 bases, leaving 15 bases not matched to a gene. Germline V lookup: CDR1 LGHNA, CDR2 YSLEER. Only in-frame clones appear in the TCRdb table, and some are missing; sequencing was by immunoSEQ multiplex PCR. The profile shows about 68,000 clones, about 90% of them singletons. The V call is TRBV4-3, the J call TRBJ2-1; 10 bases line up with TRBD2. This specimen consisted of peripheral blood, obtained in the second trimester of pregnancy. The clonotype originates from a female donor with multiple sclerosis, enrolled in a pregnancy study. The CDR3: CASSPTTLAGIGSEQFF. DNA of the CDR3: TGCGCCAGCAGCCCTACCACACTAGCGGGGATAGGCAGTGAGCAGTTCTTC.